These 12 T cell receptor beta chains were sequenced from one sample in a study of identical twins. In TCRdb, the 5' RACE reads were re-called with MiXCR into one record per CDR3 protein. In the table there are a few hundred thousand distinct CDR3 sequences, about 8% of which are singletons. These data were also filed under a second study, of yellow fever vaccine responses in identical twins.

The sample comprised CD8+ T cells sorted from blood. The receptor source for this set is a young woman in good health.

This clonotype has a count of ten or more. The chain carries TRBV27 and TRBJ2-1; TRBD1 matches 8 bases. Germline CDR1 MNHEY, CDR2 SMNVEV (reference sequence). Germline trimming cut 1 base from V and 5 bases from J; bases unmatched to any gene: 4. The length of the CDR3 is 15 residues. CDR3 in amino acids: CASSLWQGANNEQFF. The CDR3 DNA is TGTGCCAGCAGTTTATGGCAGGGGGCCAACAATGAGCAGTTCTTC.

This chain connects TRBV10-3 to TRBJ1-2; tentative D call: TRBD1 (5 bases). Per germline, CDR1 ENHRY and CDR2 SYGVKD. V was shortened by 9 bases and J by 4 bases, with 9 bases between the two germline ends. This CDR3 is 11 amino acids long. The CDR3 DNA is TGTGCCATAGGGACTGCCTATGGCTACACCTTC. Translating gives CAIGTAYGYTF.

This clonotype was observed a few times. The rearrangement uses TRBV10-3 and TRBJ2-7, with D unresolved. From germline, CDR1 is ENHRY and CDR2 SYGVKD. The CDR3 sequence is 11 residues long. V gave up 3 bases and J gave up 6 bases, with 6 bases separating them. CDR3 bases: TGTGCCATCAGTGATGGAAGCGAGCAGTACTTC. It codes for CAISDGSEQYF.

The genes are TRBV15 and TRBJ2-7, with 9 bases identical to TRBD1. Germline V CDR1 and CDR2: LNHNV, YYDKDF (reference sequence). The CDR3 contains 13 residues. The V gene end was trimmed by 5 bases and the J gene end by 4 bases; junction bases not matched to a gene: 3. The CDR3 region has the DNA TGTGCCACCAGCGACAGGGGGGCGTACGAGCAGTACTTC. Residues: CATSDRGAYEQYF.

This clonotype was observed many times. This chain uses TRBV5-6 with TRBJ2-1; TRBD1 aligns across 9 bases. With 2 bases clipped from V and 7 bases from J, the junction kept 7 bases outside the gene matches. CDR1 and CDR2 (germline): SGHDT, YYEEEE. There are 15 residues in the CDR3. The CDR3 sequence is CASSFGTGLRNEQFF. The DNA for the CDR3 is TGTGCCAGCAGCTTCGGGACAGGGTTAAGGAATGAGCAGTTCTTC.

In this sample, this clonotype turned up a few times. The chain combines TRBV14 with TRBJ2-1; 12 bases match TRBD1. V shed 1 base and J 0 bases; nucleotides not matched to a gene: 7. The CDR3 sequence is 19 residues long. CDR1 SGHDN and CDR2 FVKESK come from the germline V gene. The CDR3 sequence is CASSQVFSGQGASYNEQFF. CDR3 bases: TGTGCCAGCAGCCAAGTCTTTTCGGGACAGGGGGCCTCCTACAATGAGCAGTTCTTC.

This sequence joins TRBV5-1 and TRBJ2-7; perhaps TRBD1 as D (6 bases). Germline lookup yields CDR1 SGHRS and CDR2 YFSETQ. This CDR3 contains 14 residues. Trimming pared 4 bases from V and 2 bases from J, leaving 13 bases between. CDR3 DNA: TGCGCCAGCAGCGGGTCGACAGGAGCCTACGAGCAGTACTTC. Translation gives CASSGSTGAYEQYF.

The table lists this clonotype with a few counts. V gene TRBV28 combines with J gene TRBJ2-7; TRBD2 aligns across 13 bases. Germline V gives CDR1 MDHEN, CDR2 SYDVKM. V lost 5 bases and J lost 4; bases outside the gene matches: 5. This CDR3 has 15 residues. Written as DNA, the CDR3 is TGTGCCAGCAGTACCCCGGGACTAGCGGGATACGAGCAGTACTTC. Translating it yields CASSTPGLAGYEQYF.

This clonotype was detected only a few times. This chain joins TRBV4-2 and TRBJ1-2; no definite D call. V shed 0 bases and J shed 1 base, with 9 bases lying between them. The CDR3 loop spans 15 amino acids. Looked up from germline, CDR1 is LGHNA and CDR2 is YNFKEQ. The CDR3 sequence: CASSQDRSGNYGYTF. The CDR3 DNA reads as TGTGCCAGCAGCCAAGACCGGTCGGGTAACTATGGCTACACCTTC.

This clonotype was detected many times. The CDR3 here is CSVESGGSPNEQFF. The CDR3 DNA reads as TGCAGCGTTGAATCTGGAGGGAGTCCCAATGAGCAGTTCTTC. The rearrangement links TRBV29-1 to TRBJ2-1; D may be TRBD2 (6 bases). The CDR3 spans 14 residues. Trimming cost V 2 bases and J 6 bases, with 14 bases left between them. From germline, CDR1 is SQVTM and CDR2 ANQGSEA.

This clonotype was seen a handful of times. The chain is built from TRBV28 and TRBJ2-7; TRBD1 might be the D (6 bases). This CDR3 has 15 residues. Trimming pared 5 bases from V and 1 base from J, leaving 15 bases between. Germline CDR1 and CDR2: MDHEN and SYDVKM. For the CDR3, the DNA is TGTGCCAGCAGTCCTCGACAGGTCGCATCCTACGAGCAGTACTTC. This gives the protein CASSPRQVASYEQYF. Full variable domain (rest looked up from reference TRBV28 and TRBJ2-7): DVKVTQSSRYLVKRTGEKVFLECVQDMDHENMFWYRQDPGLGLRLIYFSYDVKMKEKGDIPEGYSVSREKKERFSLILESASTNQTSMYLCASSPRQVASYEQYFGPGTRLTVT.

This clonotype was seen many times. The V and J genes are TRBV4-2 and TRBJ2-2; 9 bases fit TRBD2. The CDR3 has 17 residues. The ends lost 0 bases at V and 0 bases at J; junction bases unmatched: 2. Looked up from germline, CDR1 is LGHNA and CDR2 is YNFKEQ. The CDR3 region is CASSQEGLAANTGELFF. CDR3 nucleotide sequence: TGTGCCAGCAGCCAAGAGGGACTAGCCGCGAACACCGGGGAGCTGTTTTTT.